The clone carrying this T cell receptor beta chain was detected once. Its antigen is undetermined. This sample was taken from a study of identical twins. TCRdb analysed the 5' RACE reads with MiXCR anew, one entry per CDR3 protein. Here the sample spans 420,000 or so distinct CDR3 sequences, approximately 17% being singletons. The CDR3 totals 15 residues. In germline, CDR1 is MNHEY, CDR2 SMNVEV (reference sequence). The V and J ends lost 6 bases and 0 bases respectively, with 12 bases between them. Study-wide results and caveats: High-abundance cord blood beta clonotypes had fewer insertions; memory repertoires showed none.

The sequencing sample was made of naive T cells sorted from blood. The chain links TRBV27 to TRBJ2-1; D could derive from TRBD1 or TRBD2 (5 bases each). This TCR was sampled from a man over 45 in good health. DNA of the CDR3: TGTGCCAGCAGATCAGGGAGAAACTCCTACAATGAGCAGTTCTTC. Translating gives CASRSGRNSYNEQFF.